This T cell receptor (beta chain) was recorded in a study of T cell clones after liver transplantation. Study-wide context: Immunosuppression withdrawal was tried within 2 years after liver transplantation in this trial.

On this clone: Its antigen remains unknown.

The repertoire was sequenced with immunoSEQ multiplex PCR; TCRdb's copy has only in-frame clones and lacks some. The sample yields about 20,000 clones, about four fifths seen once. Study results and limitations: Graft donor-reactive T cells possibly entered the graft instead of undergoing deletion.

Source: CD8+ T cells from blood, taken roughly 55 months after liver transplant. This sequence was found in a human patient who received a liver transplant. Among the T cells, some may be from the graft donor.

The CDR3 bases are TGTGCCAGCAGTGAAAGGTCAGACAGCGATGGCTACACCTTC. Translation: CASSERSDSDGYTF. The rearrangement joins TRBV2 to TRBJ1-2; a weak D match, TRBD1 (5 bases). Germline CDR1 reads SNHLY; CDR2 reads FYNNEI. With 2 bases removed from V and 6 bases from J, the gap between germline ends came to 13 bases. CDR3 size: 14 residues.